These 17 T cell receptor beta chains were all obtained from the same sample, sequenced in a study of T cells in Graves' hyperthyroidism and ophthalmopathy. Amplified TCR beta CDR3 regions came from RNA transcripts. The primer set for the first-round RT-PCR of the TCR CDR3 was HTBI. TCRdb redid the calling of the multiplex PCR reads with MiXCR, one entry per CDR3 protein. The top ten clones hold 13% of a sample with some 250,000 distinct CDR3 sequences, more than 14% of them seen once. The sequenced sample was blood. The receptor source for this set is a woman in her forties with Graves' hyperthyroidism that later progressed to Graves' ophthalmopathy.

This clonotype has more than one count but fewer than ten. This chain joins TRBV9 and TRBJ2-1, with D tentatively TRBD2 (6 bases). The germline gives CDR1 SGDLS, CDR2 YYNGEE. V was shortened by 1 base and J by 7 bases, with 18 bases between the two germline ends. This CDR3 has 16 amino acids. The CDR3 reads CASSVHRETRGNEQFF. CDR3 DNA: TGTGCCAGCAGCGTACACCGGGAGACACGGGGGAATGAGCAGTTCTTC.

The V gene is TRBV4-2, the J gene TRBJ1-2; D uncertain. The V gene lost 3 bases and the J gene lost 6 bases, with 11 bases spanning the gap. Germline lookup yields CDR1 LGHNA and CDR2 YNFKEQ. The CDR3 runs to 13 residues. CDR3 DNA sequence: TGTGCCAGCAGCCACGAAGGGCTGAATGGCTACACCTTC. Protein sequence: CASSHEGLNGYTF.

This clonotype was observed at least ten times. This chain joins TRBV12-5 and TRBJ2-2; 9 bases are shared with TRBD1. The CDR3 totals 17 residues. Germline-derived CDR1 and CDR2 are LGHNT and FRNRAP. After removal of 0 bases from V and 6 bases from J, the junction contained 8 bases not matched to a gene. The CDR3 coding sequence is TGTGCTAGTGGTTTGGTACTGGGACAGGGCCAATCCGGGGAGCTGTTTTTT. Its protein product is CASGLVLGQGQSGELFF.

This clonotype was picked up many times. This chain connects TRBV7-9 to TRBJ2-1, with D hard to call. Trimming removed 1 base from V and 5 bases from J, with 12 bases in between. The CDR3 totals 15 residues. Germline V gene data show CDR1 as SEHNR and CDR2 as FQNEAQ (reference sequence). CDR3 protein: CASSLGVGGDNEQFF. CDR3 nucleotide sequence: TGTGCCAGCAGCTTAGGGGTTGGTGGGGACAATGAGCAGTTCTTC.

This clonotype came up many times. The CDR3 DNA reads TGTGCCAGCAGTTATTTGGGGGTCTACGAGCAGTACTTC. This translates into CASSYLGVYEQYF. The genes are TRBV6-2 or TRBV6-3 and TRBJ2-7; D possibly uses TRBD1 or TRBD2 (5 bases each). This CDR3 has 13 residues. CDR1 and CDR2 (germline): MNHEY, SVGEGT. V lost 3 bases and J lost 3, with 9 bases in between.

This clonotype has at least ten counts. V is TRBV28 and J is TRBJ1-2; D is possibly TRBD1 (6 bases). CDR1 and CDR2 (germline): MDHEN, SYDVKM. The ends were cut back, 5 bases at V and 8 bases at J, with 24 bases in the middle. The CDR3 is 16 residues long. CDR3 in DNA: TGTGCCAGCAGTGCATCTTCCGGGACACCCGGAGGAGGCTACACCTTC. This gives the protein CASSASSGTPGGGYTF.

This clonotype has a count of ten or more. The chain carries TRBV5-1 and TRBJ1-2; D uncertain. V dropped 2 bases and J dropped 5 bases, with 16 bases sitting between them. This CDR3 comprises 15 residues. Germline V gene lookup returns CDR1 SGHRS and CDR2 YFSETQ. The DNA for the CDR3 is TGCGCCAGCAGCTTTTATCCGAAGGCCCCATATGGCTACACCTTC. Protein sequence: CASSFYPKAPYGYTF.

This clonotype has more than one count but fewer than ten. The rearrangement links TRBV4-1 to TRBJ2-2, with 7 positions matching TRBD2. Losses at the gene ends were 1 base for V and 6 bases for J; bases not matched to a gene: 5. From germline, CDR1 is MGHRA and CDR2 YSYEKL. The CDR3 spans 15 residues. CDR3 nucleotide sequence: TGCGCCAGCAGCCAAGGCCAAGGGAGGGCCGGGGAGCTGTTTTTT. Protein product: CASSQGQGRAGELFF.

CDR3 loop: CASSPTSNPQHF. In nucleotides, the CDR3 is TGTGCCAGTAGTCCCACCTCCAACCCCCAGCATTTT. The chain uses TRBV19 and TRBJ1-5; D remains ambiguous. The CDR3 spans 12 residues. Germline V gives CDR1 LNHDA, CDR2 SQIVND (reference sequence). Deletions cut 5 bases from V and 10 bases from J, with 12 bases between.

The gene calls are TRBV6-1 and TRBJ1-1; tentative D call: TRBD1 (5 bases). Trimming removed 7 bases from V and 1 base from J, with 19 bases in between. Germline CDR1 and CDR2: MNHNS and SASEGT. The CDR3 runs 16 residues. The chain's CDR3 is CASTSDMGDGNTEAFF. In DNA, the CDR3 is TGTGCCAGCACCTCCGACATGGGGGACGGGAACACTGAAGCTTTCTTT.

This clonotype appeared many times. This sequence joins TRBV7-9 and TRBJ2-5, with 9 nucleotides matching TRBD2. V trimming: 5 bases; J trimming: 4 bases; junction bases outside the gene matches: 8. Germline-derived CDR1 and CDR2 are SEHNR and FQNEAQ (reference sequence). This CDR3 has 15 amino acids. CDR3 nucleotides: TGTGCCAGCAGCCCGATGCGGGAGGGCCGAGAGACCCAGTACTTC. Translation: CASSPMREGRETQYF. The entire variable domain, with the rest obtained from reference TRBV7-9 and TRBJ2-5, is as follows: DTGVSQNPRHKITKRGQNVTFRCDPISEHNRLYWYRQTLGQGPEFLTYFQNEAQLEKSRLLSDRFSAERPKGSFSTLEIQRTEQGDSAMYLCASSPMREGRETQYFGPGTRLLVL.

This clonotype was seen a few times. A read error is possible here, since a much larger clone lies one base away. J is TRBJ2-5 and V is TRBV3-1, with 7 bases matching TRBD2. CDR1 LGHDT and CDR2 YNNKEL come from the germline V gene (reference sequence). After removal of 4 bases from V and 5 bases from J, the junction contained 10 bases not matched to a gene. This CDR3 spans 15 amino acids. The CDR3 nucleotides are TGTGCCAGCAGCCGATTTGGCGGGAGTGGGGAGACCCAGTACTTC. The encoded protein is CASSRFGGSGETQYF.

The sample holds a few counts of this clonotype. V and J are TRBV11-2 and TRBJ1-5; D perhaps matches TRBD1 (5 bases). The CDR3 is 13 amino acids. CDR1 is SGHAT and CDR2 is FQNNGV in the germline V gene. V gave up 7 bases and J gave up 3 bases, with 10 bases separating them. The CDR3 bases are TGTGCCAGCACCGGGGACTTCAATCAGCCCCAGCATTTT. Translating gives CASTGDFNQPQHF.

V is TRBV9 and J is TRBJ2-1, with TRBD2 matching over 14 bases. V was pared by 1 base and J by 4 bases, with 4 bases of the junction left unmatched. The CDR3 runs to 17 residues. Germline CDR1 SGDLS, CDR2 YYNGEE. As DNA, the CDR3 is TGTGCCAGCAGCGTAAGGACTAGCGGGAGGACGTACAATGAGCAGTTCTTC. Translated: CASSVRTSGRTYNEQFF. Looking up the rest from reference TRBV9 and TRBJ2-1 gives the full variable domain: DSGVTQTPKHLITATGQRVTLRCSPRSGDLSVYWYQQSLDQGLQFLIQYYNGEERAKGNILERFSAQQFPDLHSELNLSSLELGDSALYFCASSVRTSGRTYNEQFFGPGTRLTVL.

This clonotype was detected ten times or more. V is TRBV4-1 and J is TRBJ1-2; TRBD1 agrees at 7 bases. V dropped 4 bases and J dropped 8; count of bases not matched to a gene: 13. This CDR3 has 15 amino acids. Germline V gives CDR1 MGHRA, CDR2 YSYEKL. The CDR3 DNA follows: TGCGCCAGCAGCCCTAGGGACAGCCCCGACCGGGGCTACACCTTC. The encoded protein is CASSPRDSPDRGYTF.

This clonotype came up many times. The chain recombines TRBV10-2 with TRBJ1-5, with 8 nucleotides matching TRBD1. V gave up 7 bases and J gave up 5 bases; unmatched junction bases: 7. The CDR3 is made up of 14 amino acids. Germline CDR1 is WSHSY and CDR2 is SAAADI. The CDR3 sequence is CASNQGARDQPQHF. CDR3 bases: TGCGCCAGCAACCAGGGGGCGCGGGATCAGCCCCAGCATTTT.

This clonotype was picked up many times. The chain links TRBV2 to TRBJ2-3, with D unclear. The CDR3 contains 15 residues. Germline V gene data show CDR1 as SNHLY and CDR2 as FYNNEI. V lost 2 bases, J lost 3 bases, and 12 bases lay in between. This CDR3 reads CASSEFDLSTDTQYF. Written as DNA, the CDR3 is TGTGCCAGCAGTGAATTTGACCTATCAACAGATACGCAGTATTTT.